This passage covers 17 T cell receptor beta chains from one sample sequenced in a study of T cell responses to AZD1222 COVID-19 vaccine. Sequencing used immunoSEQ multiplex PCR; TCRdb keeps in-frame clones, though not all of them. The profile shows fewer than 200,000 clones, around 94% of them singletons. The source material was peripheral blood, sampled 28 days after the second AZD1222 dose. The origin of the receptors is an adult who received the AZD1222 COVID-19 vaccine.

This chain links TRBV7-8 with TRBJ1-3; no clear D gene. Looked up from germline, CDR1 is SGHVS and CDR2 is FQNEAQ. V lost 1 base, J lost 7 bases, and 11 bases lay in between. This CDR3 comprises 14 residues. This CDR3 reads CASSLDGWANTIYF. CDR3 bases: TGTGCCAGCAGCTTAGATGGGTGGGCGAACACCATATATTTT.

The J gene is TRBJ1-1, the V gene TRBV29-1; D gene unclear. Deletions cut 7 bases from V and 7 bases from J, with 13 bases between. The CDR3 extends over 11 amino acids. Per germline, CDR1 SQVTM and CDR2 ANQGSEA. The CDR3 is CSGDGLHEAFF. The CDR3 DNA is TGCAGCGGAGACGGATTACATGAAGCTTTCTTT. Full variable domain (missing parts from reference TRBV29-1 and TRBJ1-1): SAVISQKPSRDICQRGTSLTIQCQVDSQVTMMFWYRQQPGQSLTLIATANQGSEATYESGFVIDKFPISRPNLTFSTLTVSNMSPEDSSIYLCSGDGLHEAFFGQGTRLTVV.

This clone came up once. CDR3 sequence (DNA): TGTGCCAGCAGTTTAAGTTCTAGCGGGACCCGCAATGAGCAGTTCTTC. Its protein product is CASSLSSSGTRNEQFF. The genes are TRBV28 and TRBJ2-1; TRBD2 agrees at 9 bases. Germline trimming cut 2 bases from V and 6 bases from J; bases unmatched to any gene: 8. This CDR3 has 16 amino acids. The germline V gene encodes CDR1 MDHEN and CDR2 SYDVKM.

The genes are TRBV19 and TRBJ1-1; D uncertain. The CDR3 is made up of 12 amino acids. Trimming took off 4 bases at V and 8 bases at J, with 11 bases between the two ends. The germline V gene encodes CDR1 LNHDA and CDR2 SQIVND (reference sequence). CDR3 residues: CASSTPPGEAFF. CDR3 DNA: TGTGCCAGTAGTACCCCACCGGGAGAAGCTTTCTTT.

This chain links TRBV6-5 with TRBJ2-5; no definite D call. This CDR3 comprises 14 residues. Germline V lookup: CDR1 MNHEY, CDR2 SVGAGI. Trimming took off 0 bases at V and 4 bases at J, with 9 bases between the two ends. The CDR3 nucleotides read TGTGCCAGCAGTTACTCGGCTAGAGGAGAGACCCAGTACTTC. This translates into CASSYSARGETQYF.

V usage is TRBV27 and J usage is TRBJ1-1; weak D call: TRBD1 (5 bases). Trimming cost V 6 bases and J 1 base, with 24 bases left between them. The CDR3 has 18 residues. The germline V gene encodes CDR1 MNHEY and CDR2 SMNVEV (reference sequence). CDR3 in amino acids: CASRTSRGGIGANTEAFF. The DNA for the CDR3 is TGTGCCAGCAGAACGAGCCGGGGGGGGATCGGCGCGAACACTGAAGCTTTCTTT.

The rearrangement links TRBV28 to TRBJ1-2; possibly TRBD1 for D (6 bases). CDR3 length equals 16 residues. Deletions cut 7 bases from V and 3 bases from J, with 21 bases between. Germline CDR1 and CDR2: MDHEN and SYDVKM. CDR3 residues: CASTLGGGAGHYGYTF. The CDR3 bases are TGTGCCAGCACCCTAGGGGGGGGAGCAGGTCACTATGGCTACACCTTC.

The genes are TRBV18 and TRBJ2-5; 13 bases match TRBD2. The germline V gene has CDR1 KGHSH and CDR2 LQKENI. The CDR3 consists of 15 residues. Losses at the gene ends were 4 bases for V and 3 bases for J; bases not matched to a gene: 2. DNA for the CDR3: TGTGCCAGCTCACAGGGACTAGCGGGAAAAGAGACCCAGTACTTC. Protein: CASSQGLAGKETQYF.

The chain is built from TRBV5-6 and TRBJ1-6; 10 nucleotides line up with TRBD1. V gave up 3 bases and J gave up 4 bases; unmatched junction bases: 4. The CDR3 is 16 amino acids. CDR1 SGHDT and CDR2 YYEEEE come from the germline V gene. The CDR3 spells CASSSRQGAYNSPLHF. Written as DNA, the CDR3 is TGTGCCAGCAGCTCTCGACAGGGGGCGTATAATTCACCCCTCCACTTT.

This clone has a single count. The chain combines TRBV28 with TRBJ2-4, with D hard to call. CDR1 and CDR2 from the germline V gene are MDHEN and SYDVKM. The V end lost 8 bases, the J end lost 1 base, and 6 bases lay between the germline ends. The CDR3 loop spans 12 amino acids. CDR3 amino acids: CASQMAKNIQYF. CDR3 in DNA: TGTGCCAGCCAAATGGCCAAAAACATTCAGTACTTC.

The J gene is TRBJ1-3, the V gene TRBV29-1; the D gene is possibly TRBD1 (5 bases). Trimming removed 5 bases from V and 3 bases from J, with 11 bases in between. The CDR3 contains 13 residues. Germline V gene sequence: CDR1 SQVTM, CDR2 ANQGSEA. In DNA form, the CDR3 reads TGCAGCGTTTGGGGGGACGGTGGAAACACCATATATTTT. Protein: CSVWGDGGNTIYF.

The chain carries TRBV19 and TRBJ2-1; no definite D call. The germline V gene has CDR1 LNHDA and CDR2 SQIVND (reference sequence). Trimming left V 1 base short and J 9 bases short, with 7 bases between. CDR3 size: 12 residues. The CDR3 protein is CASSIGVGEQFF. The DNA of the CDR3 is TGTGCCAGTAGTATAGGTGTAGGTGAGCAGTTCTTC.

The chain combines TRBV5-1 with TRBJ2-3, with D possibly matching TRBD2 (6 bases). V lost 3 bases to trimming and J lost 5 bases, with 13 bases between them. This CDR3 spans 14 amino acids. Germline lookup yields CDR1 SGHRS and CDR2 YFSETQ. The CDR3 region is CASSSGLEVDTQYF. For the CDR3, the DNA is TGCGCCAGCAGCTCGGGACTGGAAGTAGATACGCAGTATTTT.

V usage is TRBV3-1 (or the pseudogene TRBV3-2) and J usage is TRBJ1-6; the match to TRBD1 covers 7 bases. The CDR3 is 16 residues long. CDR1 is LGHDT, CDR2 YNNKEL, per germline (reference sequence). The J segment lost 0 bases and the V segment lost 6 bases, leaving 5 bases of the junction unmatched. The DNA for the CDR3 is TGTGCCAGCAGGATACAGGGGAGCTCCTATAATTCACCCCTCCACTTT. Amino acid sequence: CASRIQGSSYNSPLHF.

For the CDR3, the DNA is TGTGCCACCAGCTACCGGGCTGCCTTGGGAAACACCATATATTTT. This encodes CATSYRAALGNTIYF. The gene calls are TRBV15 and TRBJ1-3, with no clear D. CDR1 is LNHNV, CDR2 YYDKDF, per germline (reference sequence). With 5 bases removed from V and 4 bases from J, the gap between germline ends came to 15 bases. This CDR3 has 15 residues.

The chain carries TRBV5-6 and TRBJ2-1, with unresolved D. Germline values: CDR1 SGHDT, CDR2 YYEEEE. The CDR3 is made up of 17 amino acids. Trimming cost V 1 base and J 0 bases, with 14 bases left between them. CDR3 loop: CASSLPRSSSSYNEQFF. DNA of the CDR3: TGTGCCAGCAGCTTGCCGAGATCATCGAGCTCCTACAATGAGCAGTTCTTC. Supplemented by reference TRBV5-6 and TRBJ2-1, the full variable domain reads DAGVTQSPTHLIKTRGQQVTLRCSPKSGHDTVSWYQQALGQGPQFIFQYYEEEERQRGNFPDRFSGHQFPNYSSELNVNALLLGDSALYLCASSLPRSSSSYNEQFFGPGTRLTVL.

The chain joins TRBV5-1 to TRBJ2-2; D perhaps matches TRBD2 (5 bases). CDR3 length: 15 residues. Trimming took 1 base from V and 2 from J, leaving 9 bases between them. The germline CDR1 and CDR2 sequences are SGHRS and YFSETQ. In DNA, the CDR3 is TGCGCCAGCAGCTTGTCCGGGAAAAACACCGGGGAGCTGTTTTTT. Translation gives CASSLSGKNTGELFF.